Each of the 3 T cell receptor beta chains below was sequenced from the same sample in a study of Graves' ophthalmopathy and Graves' hyperthyroidism. Scientists amplified the TCR beta CDR3 regions from RNA transcripts. In the first round, RT-PCR was carried out with HTBI primers, and a multiplex PCR formed the second round. TCRdb reanalysed the multiplex PCR reads using MiXCR and keeps one entry per CDR3 protein. Of just over 600,000 distinct CDR3 sequences in the sample, about a fifth were seen once. Sequencing used peripheral blood. The receptors shown here come from a woman younger than 35 with stable Graves' hyperthyroidism. Some clones in this sample may be carry-over from other donors' samples.

This clonotype has more than one count but fewer than ten. The chain carries TRBV12-3 or TRBV12-4 and TRBJ1-1; D possibly corresponds to TRBD1 (5 bases). This CDR3 region has 13 residues. Trimming removed 6 bases from V and 10 bases from J, with 18 bases in between. The CDR3 is CASSLSQGSGAFF. The CDR3 nucleotides read TGTGCCAGCAGCCTAAGTCAGGGTTCGGGAGCTTTCTTT.

This clonotype has a count of ten or more. V gene TRBV12-3 or TRBV12-4 combines with J gene TRBJ2-5, with a tentative D call TRBD1 (5 bases). V was clipped by 3 bases and J by 5 bases, with 13 bases between them. The CDR3 is 14 amino acids. The CDR3 nucleotides read TGTGCCAGCAGTTTGCCCAGGGTAAGGGAGACCCAGTACTTC. Its translation is CASSLPRVRETQYF.

In regard to this clonotype: This sequence may be a read error, since a much larger clone differs from it by one base. As the CDR3 is not closed by the conserved phenylalanine or tryptophan, this likely results from a read error. The rearrangement links TRBV7-3 to TRBJ2-5; TRBD2 matches 8 bases. With 1 base clipped from V and 5 bases from J, the junction kept 6 bases outside the gene matches. This CDR3 has 15 amino acids. Germline lookup yields CDR1 SGHTA and CDR2 FQGTGA. The CDR3: CASSLIPAGEETQYI. The CDR3 coding sequence is TGTGCCAGCAGCTTAATACCAGCGGGAGAGGAGACCCAGTACATC.